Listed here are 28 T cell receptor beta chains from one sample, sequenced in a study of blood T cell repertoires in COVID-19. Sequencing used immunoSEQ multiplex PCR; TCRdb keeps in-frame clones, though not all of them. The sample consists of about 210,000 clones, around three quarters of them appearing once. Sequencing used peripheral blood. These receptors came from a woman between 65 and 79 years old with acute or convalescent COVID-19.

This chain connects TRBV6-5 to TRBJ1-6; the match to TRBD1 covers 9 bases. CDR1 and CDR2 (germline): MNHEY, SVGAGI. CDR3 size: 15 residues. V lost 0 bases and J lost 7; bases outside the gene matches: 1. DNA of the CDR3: TGTGCCAGCAGTTACTCAGGACAGGGGAATTCACCCCTCCACTTT. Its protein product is CASSYSGQGNSPLHF.

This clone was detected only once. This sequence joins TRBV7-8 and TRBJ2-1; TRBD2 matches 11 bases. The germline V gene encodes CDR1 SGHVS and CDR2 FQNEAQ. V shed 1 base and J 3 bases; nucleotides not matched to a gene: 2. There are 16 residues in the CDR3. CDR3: CASSLVLAGGYNEQFF. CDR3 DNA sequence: TGTGCCAGCAGCTTAGTGCTAGCGGGGGGCTACAATGAGCAGTTCTTC. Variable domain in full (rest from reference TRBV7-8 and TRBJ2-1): GAGVSQSPRYKVAKRGQDVALRCDPISGHVSLFWYQQALGQGPEFLTYFQNEAQLDKSGLPSDRFFAERPEGSVSTLKIQRTQQEDSAVYLCASSLVLAGGYNEQFFGPGTRLTVL.

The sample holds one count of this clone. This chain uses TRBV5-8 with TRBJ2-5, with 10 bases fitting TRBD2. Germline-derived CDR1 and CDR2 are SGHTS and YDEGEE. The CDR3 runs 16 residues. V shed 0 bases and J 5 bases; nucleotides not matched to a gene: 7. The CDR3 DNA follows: TGTGCCAGCAGCTTGGGCAGCGGGGGGGCCGGGGAGACCCAGTACTTC. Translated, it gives CASSLGSGGAGETQYF. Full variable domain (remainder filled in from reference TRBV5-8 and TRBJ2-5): EAGVTQSPTHLIKTRGQQATLRCSPISGHTSVYWYQQALGLGLQFLLWYDEGEERNRGNFPPRFSGRQFPNYSSELNVNALELEDSALYLCASSLGSGGAGETQYFGPGTRLLVL.

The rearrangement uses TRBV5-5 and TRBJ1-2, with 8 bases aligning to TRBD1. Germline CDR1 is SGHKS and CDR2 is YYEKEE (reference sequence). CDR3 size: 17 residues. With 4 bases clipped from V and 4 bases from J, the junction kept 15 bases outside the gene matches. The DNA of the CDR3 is TGTGCCAGCAGCGCTATTGGCAGGGGGCGAGGGACCTATGGCTACACCTTC. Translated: CASSAIGRGRGTYGYTF.

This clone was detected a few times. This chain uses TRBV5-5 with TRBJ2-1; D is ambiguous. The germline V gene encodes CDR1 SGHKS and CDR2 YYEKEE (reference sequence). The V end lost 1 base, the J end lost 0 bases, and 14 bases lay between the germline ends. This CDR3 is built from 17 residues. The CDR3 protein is CASSLFIIRSSYNEQFF. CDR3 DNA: TGTGCCAGCAGCTTGTTCATTATCCGCAGCTCCTACAATGAGCAGTTCTTC. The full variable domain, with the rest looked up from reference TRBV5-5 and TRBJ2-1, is DAGVTQSPTHLIKTRGQQVTLRCSPISGHKSVSWYQQVLGQGPQFIFQYYEKEERGRGNFPDRFSARQFPNYSSELNVNALLLGDSALYLCASSLFIIRSSYNEQFFGPGTRLTVL.

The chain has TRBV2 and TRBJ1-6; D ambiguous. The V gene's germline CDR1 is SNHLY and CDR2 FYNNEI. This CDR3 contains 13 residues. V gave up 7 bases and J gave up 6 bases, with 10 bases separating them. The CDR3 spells CASTRLPNSPLHF. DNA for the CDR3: TGTGCCAGCACGCGTCTGCCTAATTCACCCCTCCACTTT.

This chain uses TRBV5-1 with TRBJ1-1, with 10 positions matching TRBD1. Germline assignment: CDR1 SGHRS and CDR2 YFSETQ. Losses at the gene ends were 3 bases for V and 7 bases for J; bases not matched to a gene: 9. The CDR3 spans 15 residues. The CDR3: CASSSGQGRSGEAFF. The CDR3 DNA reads TGCGCCAGCAGCTCGGGACAGGGGCGATCGGGTGAAGCTTTCTTT.

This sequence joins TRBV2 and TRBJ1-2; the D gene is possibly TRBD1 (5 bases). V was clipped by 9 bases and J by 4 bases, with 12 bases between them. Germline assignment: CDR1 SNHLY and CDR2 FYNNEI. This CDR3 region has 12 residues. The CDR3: CAREGAGYGYTF. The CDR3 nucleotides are TGTGCCAGGGAAGGGGCTGGCTATGGCTACACCTTC.

The CDR3 region has the DNA TGTGCCAGCAAGGGGGACACCGGGGAGCTGTTTTTT. Protein sequence: CASKGDTGELFF. This rearrangement joins TRBV9 to TRBJ2-2; weak D call: TRBD1 (6 bases). Germline V gene sequence: CDR1 SGDLS, CDR2 YYNGEE. CDR3 length equals 12 residues. The V end was cut by 6 bases, the J end by 3 bases, with 6 bases between.

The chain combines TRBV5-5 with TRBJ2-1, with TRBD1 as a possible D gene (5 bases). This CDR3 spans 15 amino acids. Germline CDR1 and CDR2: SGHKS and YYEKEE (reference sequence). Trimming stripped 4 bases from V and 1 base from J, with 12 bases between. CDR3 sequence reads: CASSVQGESYNEQFF. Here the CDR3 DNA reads TGTGCCAGCAGCGTTCAGGGTGAGTCCTACAATGAGCAGTTCTTC.

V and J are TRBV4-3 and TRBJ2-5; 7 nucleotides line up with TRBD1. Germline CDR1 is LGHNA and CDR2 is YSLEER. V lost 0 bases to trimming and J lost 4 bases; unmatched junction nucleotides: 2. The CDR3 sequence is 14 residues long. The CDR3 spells CASSQERQGETQYF. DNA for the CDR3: TGCGCCAGCAGCCAAGAGAGACAGGGAGAGACCCAGTACTTC.

Here the CDR3 reads CASSGSGGAGQETQYF. CDR3 DNA: TGTGCCAGCAGTGGTAGCGGGGGGGCCGGGCAAGAGACCCAGTACTTC. The gene calls are TRBV2 and TRBJ2-5; 11 nucleotides align to TRBD2. Germline-derived CDR1 and CDR2 are SNHLY and FYNNEI. This CDR3 contains 16 residues. Losses at the gene ends were 4 bases for V and 2 bases for J; bases not matched to a gene: 6.

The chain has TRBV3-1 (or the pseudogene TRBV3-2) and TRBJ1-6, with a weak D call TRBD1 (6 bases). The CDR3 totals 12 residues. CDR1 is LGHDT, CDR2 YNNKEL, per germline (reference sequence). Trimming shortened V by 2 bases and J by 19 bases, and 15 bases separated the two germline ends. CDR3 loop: CASSQLGQLMHF. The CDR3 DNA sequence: TGTGCCAGCAGCCAACTTGGACAGCTGATGCACTTT.

The CDR3 is CASSLNGGQETQYF. The CDR3 bases are TGTGCCAGCAGCTTAAACGGGGGGCAAGAGACCCAGTACTTC. The chain couples TRBV11-1 to TRBJ2-5; 7 nucleotides agree with TRBD2. Germline V lookup: CDR1 SGHAT, CDR2 FQDESV (reference sequence). Trimming at V came to 2 bases and at J to 2 bases, leaving 2 bases not matched to a gene. This CDR3 is built from 14 residues.

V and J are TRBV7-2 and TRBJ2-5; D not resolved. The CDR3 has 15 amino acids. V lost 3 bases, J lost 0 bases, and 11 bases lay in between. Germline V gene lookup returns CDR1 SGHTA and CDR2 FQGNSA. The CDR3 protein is CASSLRSEHQETQYF. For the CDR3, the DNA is TGTGCCAGCAGCTTGAGGTCTGAGCACCAAGAGACCCAGTACTTC.

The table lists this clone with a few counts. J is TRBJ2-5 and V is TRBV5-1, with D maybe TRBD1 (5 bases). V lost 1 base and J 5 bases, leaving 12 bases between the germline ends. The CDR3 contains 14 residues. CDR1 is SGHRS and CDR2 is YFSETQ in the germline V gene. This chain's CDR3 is CASSLLSNRETQYF. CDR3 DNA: TGCGCCAGCAGCTTGTTGTCGAACAGGGAGACCCAGTACTTC.

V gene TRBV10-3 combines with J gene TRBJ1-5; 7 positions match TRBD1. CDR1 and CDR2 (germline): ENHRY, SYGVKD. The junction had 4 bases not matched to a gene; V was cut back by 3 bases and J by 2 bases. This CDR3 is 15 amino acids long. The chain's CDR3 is CAISDRGDRNQPQHF. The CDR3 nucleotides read TGTGCCATCAGTGACAGGGGGGACCGCAATCAGCCCCAGCATTTT.

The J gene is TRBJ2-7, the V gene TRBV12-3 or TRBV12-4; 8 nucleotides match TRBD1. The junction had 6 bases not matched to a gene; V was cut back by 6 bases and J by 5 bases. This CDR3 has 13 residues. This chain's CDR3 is CASRGQGADEQYF. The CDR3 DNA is TGTGCCAGCAGGGGTCAGGGGGCCGACGAGCAGTACTTC.

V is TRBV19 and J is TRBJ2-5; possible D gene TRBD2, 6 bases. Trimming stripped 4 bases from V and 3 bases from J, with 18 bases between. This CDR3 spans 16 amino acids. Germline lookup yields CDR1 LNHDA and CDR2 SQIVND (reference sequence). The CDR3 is CASSTQTWGDKETQYF. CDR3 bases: TGTGCCAGTAGTACCCAAACTTGGGGGGATAAAGAGACCCAGTACTTC.

Here the CDR3 DNA reads TGTGCCAGCAGTCTAACTAGCGGTACCTACAATGAGCAGTTCTTC. It yields the protein CASSLTSGTYNEQFF. The chain uses TRBV6-5 and TRBJ2-1, with 8 bases lining up with TRBD2. V lost 5 bases and J lost 2; bases outside the gene matches: 5. The CDR3 sequence is 15 residues long. Germline CDR1 MNHEY, CDR2 SVGAGI.

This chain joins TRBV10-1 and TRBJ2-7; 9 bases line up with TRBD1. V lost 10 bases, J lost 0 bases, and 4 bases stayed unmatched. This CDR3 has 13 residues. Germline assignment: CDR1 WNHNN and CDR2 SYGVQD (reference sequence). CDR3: CATPGQGSYEQYV. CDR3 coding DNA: TGCGCCACCCCGGGACAGGGCTCCTACGAGCAGTACGTC.

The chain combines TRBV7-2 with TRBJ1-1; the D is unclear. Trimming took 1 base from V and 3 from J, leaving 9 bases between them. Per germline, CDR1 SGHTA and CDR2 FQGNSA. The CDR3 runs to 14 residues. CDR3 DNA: TGTGCCAGCAGCTTAGTTCTGGAGGACACTGAAGCTTTCTTT. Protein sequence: CASSLVLEDTEAFF. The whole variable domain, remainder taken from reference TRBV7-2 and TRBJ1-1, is GAGVSQSPSNKVTEKGKDVELRCDPISGHTALYWYRQSLGQGLEFLIYFQGNSAPDKSGLPSDRFSAERTGGSVSTLTIQRTQQEDSAVYLCASSLVLEDTEAFFGQGTRLTVV.

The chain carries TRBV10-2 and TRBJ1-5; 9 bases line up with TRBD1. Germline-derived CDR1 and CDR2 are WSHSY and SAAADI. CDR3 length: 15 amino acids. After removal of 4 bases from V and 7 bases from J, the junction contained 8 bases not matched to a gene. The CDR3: CASSGFRDRVQPQHF. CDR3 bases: TGCGCCAGCAGTGGGTTCCGGGACAGGGTACAGCCCCAGCATTTT.

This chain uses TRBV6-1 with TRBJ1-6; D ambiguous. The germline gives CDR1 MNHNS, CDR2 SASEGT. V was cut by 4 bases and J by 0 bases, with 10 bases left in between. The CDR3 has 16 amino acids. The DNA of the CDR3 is TGTGCCAGCAGTGGCACAGTCAGCTCCTATAATTCACCCCTCCACTTT. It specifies CASSGTVSSYNSPLHF.

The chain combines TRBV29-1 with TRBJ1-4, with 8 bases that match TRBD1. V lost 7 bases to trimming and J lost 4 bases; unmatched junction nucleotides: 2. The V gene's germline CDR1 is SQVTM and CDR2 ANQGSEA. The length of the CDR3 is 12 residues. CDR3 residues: CSAGQGNEKLFF. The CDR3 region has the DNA TGCAGCGCCGGACAGGGTAATGAAAAACTGTTTTTT.

The CDR3 coding sequence is TGTGCCATTCGACAGGGACTGAACACTGAAGCTTTCTTT. It specifies CAIRQGLNTEAFF. The chain links TRBV6-5 to TRBJ1-1; 7 bases fit TRBD1. This CDR3 is 13 amino acids long. V lost 10 bases to trimming and J lost 0 bases; unmatched junction nucleotides: 5. CDR1 is MNHEY, CDR2 SVGAGI, per germline.

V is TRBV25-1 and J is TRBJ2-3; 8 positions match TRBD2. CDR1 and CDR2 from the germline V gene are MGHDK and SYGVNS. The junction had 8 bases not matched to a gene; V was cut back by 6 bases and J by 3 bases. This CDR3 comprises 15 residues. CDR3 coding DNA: TGTGCCAGCAGCCGCGGGGGGTTTGAGACAGATACGCAGTATTTT. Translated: CASSRGGFETDTQYF.

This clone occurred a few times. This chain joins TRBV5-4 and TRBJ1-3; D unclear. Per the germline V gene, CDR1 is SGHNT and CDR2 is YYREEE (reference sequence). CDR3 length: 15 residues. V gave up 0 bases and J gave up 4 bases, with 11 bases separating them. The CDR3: CASSLAPAGGNTIYF. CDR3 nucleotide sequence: TGTGCCAGCAGCTTGGCCCCGGCGGGGGGAAACACCATATATTTT.